The entry below describes one TCR beta chain. No antigen is known for it. The data were obtained in a study of T-cell reconstitution after alpha-beta-depleted transplantation in children. Findings of the study overall: Newly generated T cells supplied most T-cell counts and diversity one year post-transplant. Recipient T cells and thymic progenitors that survived were the source of the high TCRbeta diversity seen at day 60 in some patients. Reported findings indicate that, about two months after transplant, alpha-beta T cells came from several hundred expanded clones, which were derived from non-depleted graft cells.

Germline V gene sequence: CDR1 MDHEN, CDR2 SYDVKM. The V segment lost 2 bases and the J segment 3 bases; nucleotides outside the gene matches: 8. The CDR3 sequence is 18 residues long. TCRbeta library construction was performed incorporating unique molecular identifiers. MiXCR, run by TCRdb on the PCR reads, gives a single entry per CDR3 protein. The sample shows about 420,000 distinct CDR3 sequences, under 20% of them seen only once. The material sequenced was PBMCs, mostly from graft donor cells, taken 360 days after TCRalphabeta/CD19-depleted stem cell transplant. The rearrangement joins TRBV28 to TRBJ2-1; the match to TRBD2 covers 12 bases. This TCR derives from a boy in the first two years of life who had a stem cell transplant for Wiskott-Aldrich syndrome, so the T cells may come from the graft donor. The CDR3 spells CASSLRLRLAGVYNEQFF. The CDR3, as DNA: TGTGCCAGCAGTTTAAGGCTTCGACTAGCGGGGGTCTACAATGAGCAGTTCTTC.